This TCR beta chain was recovered during a study of cytomegalovirus exposure and HLA in healthy donors. Study-wide points: Per published reports, the classifier diagnosed cytomegalovirus status with high specificity and sensitivity.

The donors were part of the validation cohort of roughly 110 subjects. That cohort was separate from the first cohort, which comprised about 670 subjects. In the case of this clone: Its specificity is not known.

With V trimmed by 1 base and J by 9 bases, 20 bases remained unmatched. Germline CDR1 KGHSH, CDR2 LQKENI. CDR3 length: 19 residues. Profiled with immunoSEQ multiplex PCR; TCRdb holds only in-frame clones, not every one. The sample consists of about 250,000 clones, roughly nine tenths of them appearing once. The sequence came from a man aged 18-30 years in good health and CMV-seropositive. This chain joins TRBV18 and TRBJ2-1; TRBD1 agrees at 8 bases. Sequencing was done on a sample of PBMCs. CDR3 DNA sequence: TGTGCCAGCTCACCACGTGGACAGGGAATTGATTCCACGGGGAGTGAGCAGTTCTTC. It encodes CASSPRGQGIDSTGSEQFF.